Each of the 26 T cell receptor beta chains below was sequenced from the same sample in a study of T cells in women clearing cervical HPV infection. Assay: immunoSEQ multiplex PCR; the TCRdb copy retains only in-frame clones and omits some. The sample holds 34,000 or so clones. Input material: blood buffy coat. These receptors were collected from a woman aged 18-69 years with a cervical HPV16 infection that either progressed to CIN3+ or cleared (not recorded which).

As concerns this clone: The CDR3 is cut off 3 residues early in the read; its end comes from the germline J gene. The chain joins TRBV6-1 to TRBJ1-4, with 7 nucleotides matching TRBD1. This CDR3 contains 14 residues. The V gene's germline CDR1 is MNHNS and CDR2 SASEGT. This CDR3 reads CASSELLTGSPLFF. The CDR3 bases that were read are TGTGCCAGCAGTGAACTTCTGACAGGGTCACCA.

Comments on this clone: Coverage ceases 3 residues before the CDR3 finishes, and the germline J gene fills in the end. This chain joins TRBV7-6 and TRBJ1-2, with D unclear. The CDR3 has 14 residues. Germline V gives CDR1 SGHVS, CDR2 FNYEAQ. CDR3 DNA, as far as it was read: TGTGCCAGCAGCCCGCTCCCTAGTACGGGTGAC. It translates to CASSPLPSTGD. The CDR3 as a whole reads CASSPLPSTGDYTF.

A note on this clone: With the read ending 3 residues before the CDR3 end, the germline J gene is used to fill in that end. V usage is TRBV19 and J usage is TRBJ1-2; D is unclear. The CDR3 has 15 residues. Germline CDR1 reads LNHDA; CDR2 reads SQIVND (reference sequence). CDR3 residues: CASTTSGSPYNDYTF. The DNA read from the CDR3 is TGTGCCAGTACCACTAGCGGGTCTCCCTACAATGAC.

CDR3 amino acids: CAIRGSVSSYEQYF. The sequenced CDR3 bases are TGTGCCATCAGAGGTAGCGTCAGCTCCTACGAG. The rearrangement links TRBV10-3 to TRBJ2-7; D may be TRBD2 (5 bases). Sequencing ends 3 residues short of the CDR3 end; the germline J gene provides the rest. V lost 6 bases, J lost 0 bases, and 12 bases lay in between. The CDR3 is made up of 14 amino acids. In germline, CDR1 is ENHRY, CDR2 SYGVKD.

The sequenced part of the CDR3 DNA is TGTGCCAGCTCCCAGGGCGGGAACACTGAA. It encodes CASSQGGNTE. The entire CDR3 protein is CASSQGGNTEAFF. The V call is TRBV18, the J call TRBJ1-1; D possibly corresponds to TRBD1 (5 bases). Read sequence stops 3 residues before the CDR3 end, and the germline J gene provides the missing end. CDR1 and CDR2 (germline): KGHSH, LQKENI. V was pared by 6 bases and J by 1 base, with 9 bases between. This CDR3 is built from 13 residues. The full variable domain, rest sourced from reference TRBV18 and TRBJ1-1, is NAGVMQNPRHLVRRRGQEARLRCSPMKGHSHVYWYRQLPEEGLKFMVYLQKENIIDESGMPKERFSAEFPKEGPSILRIQQVVRGDSAAYFCASSQGGNTEAFFGQGTRLTVV.

As to this clone: The read gets to within 3 residues of the CDR3 end, and the germline J gene fills in the rest. The genes are TRBV12-3 or TRBV12-4 and TRBJ2-2; no clear D. This CDR3 has 13 residues. The V end lost 6 bases, the J end lost 2 bases, and 7 bases lay between the germline ends. The sequenced part of the CDR3 DNA is TGTGCCAGCAGAACTCGTAACACCGGGGAG. Encoded protein: CASRTRNTGE. The complete CDR3 sequence is CASRTRNTGELFF.

Comments on this clone: The CDR3 end falls 3 residues outside the read, so it is completed with the germline J gene. The chain has TRBV18 and TRBJ2-4; 8 bases are a match to TRBD1. Looked up from germline, CDR1 is KGHSH and CDR2 is LQKENI. The CDR3 extends over 16 amino acids. The covered CDR3 bases are TGTGCCAGCTCACCTCACTTGGACAGGGTTTCACCTGGT. It yields the protein CASSPHLDRVSPG. In full, the CDR3 is CASSPHLDRVSPGQYF.

Points on this clone: The read stops 3 residues short of the end of the CDR3; the missing end is completed from the germline J gene. V gene TRBV20-1 combines with J gene TRBJ2-5; 10 bases are shared with TRBD2. Trimming took 0 bases from V and 2 from J; bases not matched to a gene: 12. Germline assignment: CDR1 DFQATT and CDR2 SNEGSKA (reference sequence). CDR3 length: 18 residues. The sequenced CDR3 bases are TGCAGTGCTAGAGATCTGGGAGCGGGGGGGCCGATACAAGAGACC. Translating gives CSARDLGAGGPIQET. The entire CDR3 reads CSARDLGAGGPIQETQYF.

Note on this clone: The read halts 3 residues ahead of the CDR3 end, with the missing end drawn from the germline J gene. V usage is TRBV6-2 or TRBV6-3 and J usage is TRBJ1-2, with D unresolved. CDR1 is MNHEY, CDR2 SVGEGT, per germline. This CDR3 comprises 12 residues. The CDR3 DNA, read in part, is TGTGCCAGCAGTTACTCCGTAAGGGGC. Translation: CASSYSVRG. From start to end, the CDR3 is CASSYSVRGYTF.

Concerning this clone itself: The read is 3 residues too short to cover the CDR3 end, so that end is filled in from the germline J gene. V usage is TRBV20-1 and J usage is TRBJ1-5, with 8 positions matching TRBD1. Germline CDR1 DFQATT, CDR2 SNEGSKA (reference sequence). CDR3 size: 12 residues. V gave up 8 bases and J gave up 7 bases; unmatched junction bases: 7. The CDR3 region is CSFRQGNQPQHF. The sequenced part of the CDR3 DNA is TGCAGTTTCAGACAGGGGAACCAGCCC.

With regard to this clone: The CDR3 is cut off 3 residues early in the read; its end comes from the germline J gene. The chain couples TRBV20-1 to TRBJ2-1, with TRBD2 matching 13 bases. Trimming at V came to 1 base and at J to 3 bases, leaving 0 bases not matched to a gene. The CDR3 contains 15 residues. Per the germline V gene, CDR1 is DFQATT and CDR2 is SNEGSKA (reference sequence). CDR3 loop: CSARGTSGGYNEQFF. The CDR3 bases that were read are TGCAGTGCTAGAGGGACTAGCGGGGGCTACAATGAG.

With regard to this clone: The read comes to an end 3 residues before the CDR3 does, leaving the germline J gene to fill in the end. The chain joins TRBV2 to TRBJ1-2; possible D gene TRBD1, 5 bases. CDR1 and CDR2 (germline): SNHLY, FYNNEI. CDR3 length: 14 amino acids. This chain's CDR3 is CASSETGGGRPYTF. The sequenced CDR3 bases are TGTGCCAGCAGTGAGACCGGGGGAGGGCGGCCC. The variable domain in full, with the rest retrieved from reference TRBV2 and TRBJ1-2, is EPEVTQTPSHQVTQMGQEVILRCVPISNHLYFYWYRQILGQKVEFLVSFYNNEISEKSEIFDDQFSVERPDGSNFTLKIRSTKLEDSAMYFCASSETGGGRPYTFGSGTRLTVV.

Note on this clone: Read data end 3 residues before the CDR3 end; the end is taken from the germline J gene. The genes are TRBV19 and TRBJ2-7; D possibly corresponds to TRBD2 (7 bases). The CDR3 runs 13 residues. Germline-derived CDR1 and CDR2 are LNHDA and SQIVND (reference sequence). V lost 4 bases and J lost 2, with 9 bases in between. The CDR3 here is CASSSGGTYEQYF. The part of the CDR3 DNA that was read is TGTGCCAGTAGTAGCGGGGGCACCTACGAG.

CDR3 bases read: TGTGCCAGCAGCTCTAGCGGGGGAAAGTACGAG. Amino acids: CASSSSGGKYE. The whole CDR3 sequence reads CASSSSGGKYEQYF. The V and J genes are TRBV7-2 and TRBJ2-7, with TRBD2 identical over 10 bases. The read terminates 3 residues ahead of where the CDR3 ends, so the germline J gene completes it. Germline V gene lookup returns CDR1 SGHTA and CDR2 FQGNSA. Germline trimming cut 4 bases from V and 4 bases from J; bases unmatched to any gene: 4. There are 14 residues in the CDR3.

This clone is called medium-sized based on its frequency. The CDR3 end falls 3 residues outside the read, so it is completed with the germline J gene. The rearrangement links TRBV30 to TRBJ2-3, with TRBD1 matching over 7 bases. CDR1 is GTSNPN and CDR2 is SVGIG in the germline V gene (reference sequence). With V trimmed by 2 bases and J by 4 bases, 18 bases remained unmatched. The CDR3 length is 18 residues. The part of the CDR3 DNA that was read is TGTGCCTGGAGTAATAAAGGGACAAGGGGGCTAGTCGCAGATACG. It specifies CAWSNKGTRGLVADT. The CDR3, in full, reads CAWSNKGTRGLVADTQYF.

This clone counts as medium-sized by frequency. The read halts 3 residues ahead of the CDR3 end, with the missing end drawn from the germline J gene. The chain links TRBV2 to TRBJ1-4, with 9 bases lining up with TRBD1. The CDR3 is 15 residues long. Germline loops: CDR1 SNHLY, CDR2 FYNNEI. V was pared by 6 bases and J by 6 bases, with 8 bases of the junction left unmatched. Incomplete CDR3 DNA: TGTGCCAGCAGCGATTGGACAGGGGAATATGAAAAA. Residues: CASSDWTGEYEK. The CDR3 in full is CASSDWTGEYEKLFF. The full variable domain, in which reference TRBV2 and TRBJ1-4 provide the parts outside the CDR3, is EPEVTQTPSHQVTQMGQEVILRCVPISNHLYFYWYRQILGQKVEFLVSFYNNEISEKSEIFDDQFSVERPDGSNFTLKIRSTKLEDSAMYFCASSDWTGEYEKLFFGSGTQLSVL.

With regard to this clone: The read is 3 residues too short to cover the CDR3 end, so that end is filled in from the germline J gene. V and J are TRBV19 and TRBJ1-4; D is perhaps TRBD1 (5 bases). Trimming removed 6 bases from V and 7 bases from J, with 15 bases in between. CDR1 LNHDA and CDR2 SQIVND come from the germline V gene (reference sequence). This CDR3 comprises 14 residues. The CDR3 spells CASSYRRGGEKLFF. The part of the CDR3 DNA that was read is TGTGCCAGTAGCTACAGAAGGGGCGGTGAAAAA.

On this clone itself: The read stops 3 residues short of the end of the CDR3; the missing end is completed from the germline J gene. This chain joins TRBV30 and TRBJ1-2, with D possibly being TRBD1 (5 bases). This CDR3 comprises 12 residues. Germline V lookup: CDR1 GTSNPN, CDR2 SVGIG (reference sequence). The DNA read from the CDR3 is TGTGCCTGGACCTCCGGGGGGTACGAC. Translation gives CAWTSGGYD. The whole CDR3 is CAWTSGGYDYTF.

A word on this clone: The DNA ends 3 residues before the CDR3 does, and the rest of the CDR3 is filled in from the germline J gene. V is TRBV10-3 and J is TRBJ2-7, with 7 bases matching TRBD1. Germline assignment: CDR1 ENHRY and CDR2 SYGVKD. The CDR3 contains 14 residues. Germline trimming cut 10 bases from V and 0 bases from J; bases unmatched to any gene: 9. The CDR3 sequence: CATGEQGSSYEQYF. The CDR3 DNA, read in part, is TGTGCCACCGGGGAACAGGGGTCCTCCTACGAG.

Of note for this clone: The sequenced fragment ends 3 residues before the CDR3 boundary, so the rest is inferred from the germline J gene. The chain links TRBV18 to TRBJ2-3, with D possibly matching TRBD2 (7 bases). The CDR3 is made up of 18 amino acids. Per the germline V gene, CDR1 is KGHSH and CDR2 is LQKENI. The DNA read from the CDR3 is TGTGCCAGCTCACCACTAGGGGGGGTCTTCTACCAAGCGGAGACG. Its protein is CASSPLGGVFYQAET. The whole CDR3 protein reads CASSPLGGVFYQAETQYF.

As for this clone: With the read ending 3 residues before the CDR3 end, the germline J gene is used to fill in that end. The rearrangement uses TRBV19 and TRBJ2-4; 10 bases fit TRBD1. This CDR3 contains 16 residues. Per germline, CDR1 LNHDA and CDR2 SQIVND (reference sequence). The CDR3 protein is CASSVPGTGASYGQYF. The part of the CDR3 DNA that was read is TGTGCCAGTAGTGTCCCCGGGACAGGGGCTTCCTATGGT.

About this clone: The DNA ends 3 residues before the CDR3 does, and the rest of the CDR3 is filled in from the germline J gene. The chain uses TRBV6-2 or TRBV6-3 and TRBJ1-2, with 10 bases identical to TRBD1. The CDR3 consists of 16 residues. Germline V gene sequence: CDR1 MNHEY, CDR2 SVGEGT. CDR3 protein: CASSSFTTGGTDTYTF. The sequenced CDR3 bases are TGTGCCAGCAGTTCCTTCACGACAGGGGGCACAGATACC.

To note about this clone: The read stops 3 residues short of the end of the CDR3; the missing end is completed from the germline J gene. The chain employs TRBV11-3 and TRBJ2-5; D remains ambiguous. Per germline, CDR1 SGHNT and CDR2 YENEEA. The CDR3 spans 12 residues. The CDR3 bases that were read are TGTGCCAGCAGCCGGCGCACAGATACC. Protein sequence: CASSRRTDT. The complete CDR3 protein is CASSRRTDTQYF.

Notes on this clone: The read ends 3 residues shy of where the CDR3 ends; the end is completed using the germline J gene. The sample holds other DNA sequences that translate to the same CDR3. The rearrangement joins TRBV20-1 to TRBJ1-3; D may be TRBD1 (6 bases). The germline V and J ends were trimmed by 0 bases and 0 bases, with 9 bases remaining between them. The CDR3 is made up of 15 amino acids. Germline CDR1 DFQATT, CDR2 SNEGSKA (reference sequence). The part of the CDR3 DNA that was read is TGCAGTGCTAGAGATACAGGGTTCTCTGGAAACACC. Encoded protein: CSARDTGFSGNT. The full CDR3 is CSARDTGFSGNTIYF.

Details on this clone: The sequenced fragment ends 3 residues before the CDR3 boundary, so the rest is inferred from the germline J gene. The rearrangement uses TRBV4-2 and TRBJ2-1; 7 bases fit TRBD1. Germline V lookup: CDR1 LGHNA, CDR2 YNFKEQ. Trimming cost V 1 base and J 4 bases; bases outside gene matches: 4. This CDR3 is built from 15 residues. CDR3 sequence: CASSQGQGSYNEQFF. The CDR3 bases that were read are TGTGCCAGCAGCCAAGGACAGGGAAGTTACAATGAG.

Turning to this clone: One end of the junction is discordant with germline, which a read error may explain. The covered CDR3 bases are TGTGCCGGGAGGGGTAGCGGGGTCGGAGGGACG. Amino acid sequence: CAGRGSGVGGT. The CDR3 in full is CAGRGSGVGGTQYF. The chain couples TRBV30 to TRBJ2-3, with 8 bases identical to TRBD2. Coverage ceases 3 residues before the CDR3 finishes, and the germline J gene fills in the end. Germline-derived CDR1 and CDR2 are GTSNPN and SVGIG (reference sequence). This CDR3 has 14 amino acids.